Presented here are 21 T cell receptor beta chains from one specimen sequenced in a study of monozygotic twins with inflammatory bowel disease (dated by TCRdb to about 2019). The library was built by means of 5' RACE. Sequencing was carried out with an Illumina HiSeq 2500. The reads, reprocessed by TCRdb, yield one row per CDR3 protein sequence and no DNA. The sample's clone listing holds roughly 150,000 distinct CDR3 sequences. The top ten clonotypes cover 2% to 3% of the sample. Sequenced input: blood. The receptors come from a human donor with ulcerative colitis or Crohn's disease, or a healthy co-twin of an affected twin (not recorded which).

The chain uses TRBV7-8 and TRBJ2-7; TCRdb returns TRBD2, unconfirmable since there is no DNA. The CDR3 runs 12 residues. Germline V gene lookup returns CDR1 SGHVS and CDR2 FQNEAQ. The CDR3 reads CATGGKAYEQYF.

V usage is TRBV20-1 and J usage is TRBJ2-3; TCRdb's D call, TRBD2, is unchecked because there is no DNA. This CDR3 has 17 amino acids. Germline V CDR1 and CDR2: DFQATT, SNEGSKA (reference sequence). The CDR3 spells CSARGLAGGLPTDTQYF.

The rearrangement links TRBV18 to TRBJ1-6; TCRdb's D call, TRBD1, is unchecked because there is no DNA. The CDR3 consists of 16 residues. The V gene's germline CDR1 is KGHSH and CDR2 LQKENI. The CDR3 protein is CASSSLVGQGNSPLHF.

The chain joins TRBV30 to TRBJ2-2; as DNA is missing, the TRBD1 call by TCRdb cannot be tested. In germline, CDR1 is GTSNPN, CDR2 SVGIG (reference sequence). The CDR3 is 14 residues long. This CDR3 reads CAWRDRGFTGELFF.

CDR3 loop: CSAKDLGQSGNEQFF. The chain links TRBV20-1 to TRBJ2-1; the D call from TCRdb, TRBD1, cannot be confirmed without DNA. CDR1 DFQATT and CDR2 SNEGSKA come from the germline V gene (reference sequence). This CDR3 is 15 amino acids long.

This CDR3 reads CASRGTGDTQYF. The chain is built from TRBV6-6 and TRBJ2-3; TCRdb names TRBD1, which stays unverified in the absence of DNA. Germline CDR1 MNHNY, CDR2 SVGAGI (reference sequence). CDR3 length equals 12 residues.

The J gene is TRBJ1-6, the V gene TRBV4-1. The CDR3 runs to 13 residues. In germline, CDR1 is MGHRA, CDR2 YSYEKL. CDR3 sequence: CASSPVPNSPLHF.

V and J are TRBV10-3 and TRBJ1-2; TCRdb outputs TRBD1, but without DNA this stays unchecked. Germline V CDR1 and CDR2: ENHRY, SYGVKD. The CDR3 runs to 15 residues. CDR3 sequence: CATGAWQDINYGYTF.

This chain's CDR3 is CASKESFSGDGTQYF. The chain uses TRBV4-3 and TRBJ2-5; TCRdb's D gene call, TRBD1, goes unchecked for lack of DNA. The CDR3 spans 15 residues. Germline V CDR1 and CDR2: LGHNA, YSLEER.

J is TRBJ1-1 and V is TRBV5-5; as DNA is missing, the TRBD1 call by TCRdb cannot be tested. This CDR3 has 15 residues. The germline V gene encodes CDR1 SGHKS and CDR2 YYEKEE (reference sequence). The CDR3 spells CASSHKLTENTEAFF.

The chain recombines TRBV6-5 with TRBJ2-1; there is no DNA to check the TCRdb D call of TRBD1. CDR1 and CDR2 from the germline V gene are MNHEY and SVGAGI. This CDR3 is 16 amino acids long. CDR3 loop: CASSYLGTGASNEQFF.

V usage is TRBV5-1 and J usage is TRBJ2-3. The CDR3 is made up of 13 amino acids. CDR1 is SGHRS, CDR2 YFSETQ, per germline. The chain's CDR3 is CASSSRGADTQYF.

The chain uses TRBV7-2 and TRBJ1-1; TCRdb's assignment of TRBD1 cannot be checked, as there is no DNA. Germline CDR1 and CDR2: SGHTA and FQGNSA. The CDR3 has 14 residues. CDR3 sequence reads: CASSSPARDKVAFF.

The rearrangement uses TRBV20-1 and TRBJ1-2; TCRdb reports TRBD1, a call that lacks DNA to check it against. The CDR3 has 17 residues. The germline gives CDR1 DFQATT, CDR2 SNEGSKA (reference sequence). The CDR3 loop is CSARDFLDRVNNYGYTF.

The chain carries TRBV7-8 and TRBJ1-1. Germline V lookup: CDR1 SGHVS, CDR2 FQNEAQ. The CDR3 is 13 residues long. The CDR3 loop is CASSSDPANEAFF.

This sequence joins TRBV18 and TRBJ2-7; absent DNA, TCRdb's TRBD2 call cannot be checked. The length of the CDR3 is 15 residues. Germline CDR1 reads KGHSH; CDR2 reads LQKENI. CDR3: CASSRPGLGGYEQYF.

The V call is TRBV12-3 or TRBV12-4, the J call TRBJ1-4. This CDR3 comprises 14 residues. CDR3 in amino acids: CASSPYATNEKLFF.

The chain couples TRBV4-3 to TRBJ2-1. CDR1 and CDR2 (germline): LGHNA, YSLEER. The CDR3 sequence is 13 residues long. The CDR3 loop reads CASSQDEEIEQFF.

The rearrangement uses TRBV5-1 and TRBJ1-6; no DNA is available, so the TRBD1 call from TCRdb remains unchecked. This CDR3 has 20 amino acids. CDR1 SGHRS and CDR2 YFSETQ come from the germline V gene. CDR3 residues: CASSLLGAGEKNSYNSPLHF.

The chain recombines TRBV18 with TRBJ2-2; TCRdb returns TRBD1, unconfirmable since there is no DNA. CDR3 length: 16 residues. Germline lookup yields CDR1 KGHSH and CDR2 LQKENI. The CDR3 reads CASSPRLDRDTGELFF.

The chain carries TRBV10-3 and TRBJ2-1. The CDR3 is made up of 14 amino acids. CDR1 is ENHRY and CDR2 is SYGVKD in the germline V gene. CDR3 protein: CAISESSLKHEQFF.